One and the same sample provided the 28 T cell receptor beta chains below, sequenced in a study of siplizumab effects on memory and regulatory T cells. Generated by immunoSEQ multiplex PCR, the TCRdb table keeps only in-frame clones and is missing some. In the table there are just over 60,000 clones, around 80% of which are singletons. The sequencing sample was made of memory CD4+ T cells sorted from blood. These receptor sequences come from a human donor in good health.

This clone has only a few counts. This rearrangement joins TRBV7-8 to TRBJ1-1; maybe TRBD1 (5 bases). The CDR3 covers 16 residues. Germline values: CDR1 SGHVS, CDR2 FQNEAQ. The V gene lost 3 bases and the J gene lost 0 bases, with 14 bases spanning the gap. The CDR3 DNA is TGTGCCAGCAGCTTTAAGACAGCCAGTTTGAACACTGAAGCTTTCTTT. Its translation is CASSFKTASLNTEAFF.

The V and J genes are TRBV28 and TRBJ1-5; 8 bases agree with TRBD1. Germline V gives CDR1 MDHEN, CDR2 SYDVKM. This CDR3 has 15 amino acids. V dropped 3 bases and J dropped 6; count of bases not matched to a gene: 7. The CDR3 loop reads CASSFGQGWGQPQHF. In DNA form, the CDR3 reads TGTGCCAGCAGTTTCGGACAGGGCTGGGGTCAGCCCCAGCATTTT.

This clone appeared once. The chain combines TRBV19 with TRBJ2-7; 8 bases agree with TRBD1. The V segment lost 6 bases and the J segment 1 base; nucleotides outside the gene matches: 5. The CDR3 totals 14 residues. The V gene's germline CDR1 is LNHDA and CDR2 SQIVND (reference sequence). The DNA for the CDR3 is TGTGCCAGTAGGCTGGACAGGGCATCCTACGAGCAGTACTTC. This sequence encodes CASRLDRASYEQYF.

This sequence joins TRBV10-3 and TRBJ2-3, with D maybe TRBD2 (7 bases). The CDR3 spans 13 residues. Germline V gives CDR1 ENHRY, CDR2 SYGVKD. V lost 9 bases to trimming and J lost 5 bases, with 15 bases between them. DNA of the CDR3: TGTGCCATTTCGGGGGCGGGGGTAGATACGCAGTATTTT. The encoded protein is CAISGAGVDTQYF.

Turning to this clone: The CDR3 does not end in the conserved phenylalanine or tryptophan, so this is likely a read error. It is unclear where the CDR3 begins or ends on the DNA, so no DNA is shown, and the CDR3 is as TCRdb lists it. CDR3 in amino acids: CATSRNSGTLL. The rearrangement links TRBV15 to TRBJ1-4. The CDR3 totals 11 residues, both ends included. CDR1 is LNHNV, CDR2 YYDKDF, per germline (reference sequence).

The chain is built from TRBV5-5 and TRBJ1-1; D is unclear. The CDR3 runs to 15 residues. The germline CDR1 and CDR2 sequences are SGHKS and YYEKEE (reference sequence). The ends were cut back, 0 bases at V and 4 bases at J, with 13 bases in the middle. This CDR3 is CASSLEGGIGTEAFF. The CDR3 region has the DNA TGTGCCAGCAGCTTGGAAGGAGGGATCGGCACTGAAGCTTTCTTT. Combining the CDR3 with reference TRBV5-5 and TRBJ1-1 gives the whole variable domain DAGVTQSPTHLIKTRGQQVTLRCSPISGHKSVSWYQQVLGQGPQFIFQYYEKEERGRGNFPDRFSARQFPNYSSELNVNALLLGDSALYLCASSLEGGIGTEAFFGQGTRLTVV.

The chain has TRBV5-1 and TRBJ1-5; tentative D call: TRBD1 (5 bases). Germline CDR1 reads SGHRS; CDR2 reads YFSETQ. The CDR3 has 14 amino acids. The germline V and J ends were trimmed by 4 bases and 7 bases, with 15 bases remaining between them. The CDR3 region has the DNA TGCGCCAGCAGCCAAGGGATCCAGGGCCAGCCCCAGCATTTT. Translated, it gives CASSQGIQGQPQHF.

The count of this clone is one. The CDR3 sequence: CASSPRDGDEQYF. CDR3 DNA: TGTGCCAGCAGCCCCAGGGATGGGGATGAGCAGTACTTC. The genes are TRBV7-6 and TRBJ2-7; D is perhaps TRBD1 (5 bases). CDR3 length: 13 residues. Between the trimmed V and J ends, which lost 5 bases and 7 bases, there was a span of 15 bases. Germline loops: CDR1 SGHVS, CDR2 FNYEAQ.

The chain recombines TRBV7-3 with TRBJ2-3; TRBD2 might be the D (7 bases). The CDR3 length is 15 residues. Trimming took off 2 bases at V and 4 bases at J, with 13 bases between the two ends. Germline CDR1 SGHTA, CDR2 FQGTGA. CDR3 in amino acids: CASSLEGGPADTQYF. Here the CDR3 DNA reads TGTGCCAGCAGCTTAGAGGGGGGGCCTGCAGATACGCAGTATTTT.

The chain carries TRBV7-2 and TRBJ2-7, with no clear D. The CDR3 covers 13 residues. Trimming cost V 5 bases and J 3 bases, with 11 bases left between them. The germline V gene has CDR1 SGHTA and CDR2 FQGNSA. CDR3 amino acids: CASSTGSLYEQYF. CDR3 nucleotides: TGTGCCAGCAGCACCGGGTCCCTCTACGAGCAGTACTTC.

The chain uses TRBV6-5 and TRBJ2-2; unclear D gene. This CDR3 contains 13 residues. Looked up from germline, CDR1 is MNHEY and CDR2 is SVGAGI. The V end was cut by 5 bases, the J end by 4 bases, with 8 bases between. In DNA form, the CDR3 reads TGTGCCAGCAGTGACGTCCGCACCGGGGAGCTGTTTTTT. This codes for CASSDVRTGELFF.

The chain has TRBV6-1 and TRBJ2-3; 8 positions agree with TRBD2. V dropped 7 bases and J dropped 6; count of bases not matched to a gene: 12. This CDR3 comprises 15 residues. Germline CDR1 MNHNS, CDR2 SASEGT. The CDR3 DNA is TGTGCCAGCACTCTGGTAGCGGGGAAGGCGGATACGCAGTATTTT. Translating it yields CASTLVAGKADTQYF.

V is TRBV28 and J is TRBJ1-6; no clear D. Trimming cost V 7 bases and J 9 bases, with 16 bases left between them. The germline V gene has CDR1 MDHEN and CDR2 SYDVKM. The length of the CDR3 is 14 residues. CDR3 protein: CASNSARMGSPLHF. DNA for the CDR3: TGTGCCAGCAATTCAGCCCGAATGGGTTCACCCCTCCACTTT.

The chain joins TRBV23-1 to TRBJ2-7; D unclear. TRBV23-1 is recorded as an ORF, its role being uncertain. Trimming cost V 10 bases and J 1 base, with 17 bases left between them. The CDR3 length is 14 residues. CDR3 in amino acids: CATHEWGRSYEQYF. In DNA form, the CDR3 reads TGCGCCACCCATGAGTGGGGTAGGTCCTACGAGCAGTACTTC.

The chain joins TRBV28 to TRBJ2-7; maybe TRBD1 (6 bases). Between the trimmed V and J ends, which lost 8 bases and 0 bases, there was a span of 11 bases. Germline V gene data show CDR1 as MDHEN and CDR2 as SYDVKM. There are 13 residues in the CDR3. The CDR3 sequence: CASVLRGSYEQYF. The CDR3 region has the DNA TGTGCCAGCGTACTCAGGGGCTCCTACGAGCAGTACTTC.

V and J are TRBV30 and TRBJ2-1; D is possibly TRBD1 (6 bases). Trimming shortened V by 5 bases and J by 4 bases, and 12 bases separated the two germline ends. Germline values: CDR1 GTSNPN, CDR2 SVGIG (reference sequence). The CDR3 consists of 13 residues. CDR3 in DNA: TGTGCCTGGGGACAGTCACTGTACAATGAGCAGTTCTTC. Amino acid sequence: CAWGQSLYNEQFF.

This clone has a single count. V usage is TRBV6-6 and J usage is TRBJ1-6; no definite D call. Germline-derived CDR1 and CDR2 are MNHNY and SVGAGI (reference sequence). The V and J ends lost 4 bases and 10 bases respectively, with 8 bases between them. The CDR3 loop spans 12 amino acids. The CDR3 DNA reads TGTGCCAGCAGTTTCCCTCGGTCACCCCTCCACTTT. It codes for CASSFPRSPLHF.

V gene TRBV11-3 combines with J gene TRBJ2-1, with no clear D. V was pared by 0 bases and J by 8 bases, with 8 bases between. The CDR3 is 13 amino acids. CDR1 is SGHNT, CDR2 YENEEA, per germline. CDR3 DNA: TGTGCCAGCAGCTTAGAGGTGGGGTATGAGCAGTTCTTC. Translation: CASSLEVGYEQFF.

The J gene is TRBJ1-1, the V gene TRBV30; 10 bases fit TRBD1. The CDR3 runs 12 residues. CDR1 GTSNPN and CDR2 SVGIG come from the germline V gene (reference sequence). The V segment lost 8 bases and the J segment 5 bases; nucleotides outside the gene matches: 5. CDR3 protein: CAGQGEWTEAFF. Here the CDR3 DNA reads TGTGCCGGACAGGGGGAATGGACTGAAGCTTTCTTT.

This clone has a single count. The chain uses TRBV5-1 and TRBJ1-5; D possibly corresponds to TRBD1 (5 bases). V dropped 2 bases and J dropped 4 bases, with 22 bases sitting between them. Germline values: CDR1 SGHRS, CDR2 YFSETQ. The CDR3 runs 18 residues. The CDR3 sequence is CASSLTAGTAGGNQPQHF. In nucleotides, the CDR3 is TGCGCCAGCAGCTTAACCGCCGGGACCGCCGGGGGAAATCAGCCCCAGCATTTT.

CDR3 nucleotides: TGTGCCTGGGCCCCAGGGTACCAAGGGGAAAAACTGTTTTTT. Translated, it gives CAWAPGYQGEKLFF. V usage is TRBV30 and J usage is TRBJ1-4; possibly TRBD1 for D (5 bases). Trimming removed 5 bases at V and 8 bases at J, with 18 bases between. The germline V gene encodes CDR1 GTSNPN and CDR2 SVGIG (reference sequence). The CDR3 runs 14 residues. Complete variable domain (other parts from reference TRBV30 and TRBJ1-4): SQTIHQWPATLVQPVGSPLSLECTVEGTSNPNLYWYRQAAGRGLQLLFYSVGIGQISSEVPQNLSASRPQDRQFILSSKKLLLSDSGFYLCAWAPGYQGEKLFFGSGTQLSVL.

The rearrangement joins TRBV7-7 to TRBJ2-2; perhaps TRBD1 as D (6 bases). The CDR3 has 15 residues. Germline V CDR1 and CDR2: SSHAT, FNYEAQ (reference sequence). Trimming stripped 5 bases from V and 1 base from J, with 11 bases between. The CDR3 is CASSPQGMNTGELFF. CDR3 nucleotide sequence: TGTGCCAGCAGCCCCCAGGGGATGAACACCGGGGAGCTGTTTTTT. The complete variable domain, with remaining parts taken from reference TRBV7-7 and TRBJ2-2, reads GAGVSQSPRYKVTKRGQDVTLRCDPISSHATLYWYQQALGQGPEFLTYFNYEAQPDKSGLPSDRFSAERPEGSISTLTIQRTEQRDSAMYRCASSPQGMNTGELFFGEGSRLTVL.

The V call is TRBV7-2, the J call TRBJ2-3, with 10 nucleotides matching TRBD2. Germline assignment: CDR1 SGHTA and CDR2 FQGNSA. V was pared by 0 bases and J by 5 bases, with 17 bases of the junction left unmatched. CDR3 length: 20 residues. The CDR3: CASSLAPPSKRGGVVDTQYF. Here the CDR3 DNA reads TGTGCCAGCAGCTTAGCGCCCCCATCTAAGCGGGGGGGGGTTGTAGATACGCAGTATTTT.

CDR3 bases: TGCGCCAGCAGCTTACTAGCGGGGAGATCTAGCACAGATACGCAGTATTTT. Residues: CASSLLAGRSSTDTQYF. This chain uses TRBV5-1 with TRBJ2-3; 10 bases map to TRBD2. J lost 0 bases, V lost 2 bases, and 6 bases had no gene match. The CDR3 runs 17 residues. Germline V CDR1 and CDR2: SGHRS, YFSETQ.

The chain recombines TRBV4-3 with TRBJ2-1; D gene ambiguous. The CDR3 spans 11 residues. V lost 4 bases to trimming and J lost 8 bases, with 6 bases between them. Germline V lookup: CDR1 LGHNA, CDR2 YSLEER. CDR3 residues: CASSRRDEQFF. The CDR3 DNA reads TGCGCCAGCAGCCGCCGTGATGAGCAGTTCTTC.

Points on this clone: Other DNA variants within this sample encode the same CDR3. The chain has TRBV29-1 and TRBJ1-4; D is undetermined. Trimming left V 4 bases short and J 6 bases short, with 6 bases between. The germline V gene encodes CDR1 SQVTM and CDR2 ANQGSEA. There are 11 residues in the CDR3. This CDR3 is CSVVSYEKLFF. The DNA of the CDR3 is TGCAGCGTTGTGTCGTATGAAAAACTGTTTTTT.

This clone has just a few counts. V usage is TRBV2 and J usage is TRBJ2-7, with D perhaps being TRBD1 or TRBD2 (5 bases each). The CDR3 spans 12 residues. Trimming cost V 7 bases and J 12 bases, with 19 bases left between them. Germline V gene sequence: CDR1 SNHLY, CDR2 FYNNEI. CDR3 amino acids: CASIPGRDSTYF. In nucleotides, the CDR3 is TGTGCCAGCATTCCGGGACGCGATAGTACGTACTTC.

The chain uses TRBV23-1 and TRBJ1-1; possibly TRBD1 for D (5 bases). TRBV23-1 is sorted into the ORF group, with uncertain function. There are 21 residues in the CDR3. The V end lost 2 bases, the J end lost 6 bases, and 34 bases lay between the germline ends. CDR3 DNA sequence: TGCGCCAGCAGTCAAATCACGTTTGTACGGGGTATACAGGCGCAATTCTCTGAAGCTTTCTTT. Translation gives CASSQITFVRGIQAQFSEAFF.